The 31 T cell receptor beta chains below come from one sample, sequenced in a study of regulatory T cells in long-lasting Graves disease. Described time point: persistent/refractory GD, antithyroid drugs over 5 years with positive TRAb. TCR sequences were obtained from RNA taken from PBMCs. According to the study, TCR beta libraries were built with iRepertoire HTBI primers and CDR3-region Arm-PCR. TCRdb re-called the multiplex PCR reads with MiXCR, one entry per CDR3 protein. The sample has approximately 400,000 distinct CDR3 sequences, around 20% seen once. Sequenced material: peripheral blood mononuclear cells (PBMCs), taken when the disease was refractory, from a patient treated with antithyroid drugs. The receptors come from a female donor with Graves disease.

DNA for the CDR3: TGTGCCAGTAGTATTACACCGGGGACGTTAAGCAATCAGCCCCAGCATTTT. It translates to CASSITPGTLSNQPQHF. J is TRBJ1-5 and V is TRBV19, with a possible D match to TRBD1 (5 bases). CDR1 is LNHDA, CDR2 SQIVND, per germline (reference sequence). The CDR3 is 17 amino acids. V gave up 3 bases and J gave up 1 base, with 16 bases separating them.

The CDR3 sequence: CSVGGSLYGYTF. The CDR3 nucleotides read TGCAGCGTTGGTGGGAGTCTCTATGGCTACACCTTC. The V gene is TRBV29-1, the J gene TRBJ1-2; the D is unclear. V was shortened by 4 bases and J by 4 bases, with 10 bases between the two germline ends. This CDR3 has 12 amino acids. Germline CDR1 and CDR2: SQVTM and ANQGSEA.

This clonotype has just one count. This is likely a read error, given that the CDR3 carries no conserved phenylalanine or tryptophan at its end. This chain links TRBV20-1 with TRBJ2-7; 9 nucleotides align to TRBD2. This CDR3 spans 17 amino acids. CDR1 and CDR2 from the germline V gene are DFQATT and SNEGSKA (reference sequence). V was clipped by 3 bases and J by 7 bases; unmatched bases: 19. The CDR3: CSASLELAGLLLGEQYS. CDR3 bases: TGCAGTGCTAGCCTCGAGCTAGCGGGGCTCCTCCTGGGGGAGCAGTACTCC.

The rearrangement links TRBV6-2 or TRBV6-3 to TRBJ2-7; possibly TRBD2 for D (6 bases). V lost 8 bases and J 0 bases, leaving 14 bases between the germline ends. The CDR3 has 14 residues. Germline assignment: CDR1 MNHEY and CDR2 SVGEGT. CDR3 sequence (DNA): TGTGCCAGCCGGGACCGGGGAGGCTCCTACGAGCAGTACTTC. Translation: CASRDRGGSYEQYF.

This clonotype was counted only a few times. The CDR3 DNA follows: TGTGCCAGCAGCGTAGCGACTAGCGGCGAGCAGTACTTC. Translation gives CASSVATSGEQYF. V gene TRBV9 combines with J gene TRBJ2-7; the match to TRBD2 covers 9 bases. There are 13 residues in the CDR3. The trim removed 0 bases at V and 6 bases at J, leaving 1 base unmatched. Germline V gene lookup returns CDR1 SGDLS and CDR2 YYNGEE.

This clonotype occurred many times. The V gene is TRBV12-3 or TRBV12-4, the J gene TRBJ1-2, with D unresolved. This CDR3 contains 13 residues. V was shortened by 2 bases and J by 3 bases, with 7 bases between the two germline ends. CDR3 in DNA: TGTGCCAGCAGTTTAAATCGGGACTATGGCTACACCTTC. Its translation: CASSLNRDYGYTF.

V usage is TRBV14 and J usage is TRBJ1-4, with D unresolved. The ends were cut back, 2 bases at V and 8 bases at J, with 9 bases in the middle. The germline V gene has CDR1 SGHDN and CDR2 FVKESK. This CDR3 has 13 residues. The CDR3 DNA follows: TGTGCCAGCAGCCAAAATCCGGGCGAAAAACTGTTTTTT. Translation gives CASSQNPGEKLFF. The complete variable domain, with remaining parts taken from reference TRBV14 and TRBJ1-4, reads EAGVTQFPSHSVIEKGQTVTLRCDPISGHDNLYWYRRVMGKEIKFLLHFVKESKQDESGMPNNRFLAERTGGTYSTLKVQPAELEDSGVYFCASSQNPGEKLFFGSGTQLSVL.

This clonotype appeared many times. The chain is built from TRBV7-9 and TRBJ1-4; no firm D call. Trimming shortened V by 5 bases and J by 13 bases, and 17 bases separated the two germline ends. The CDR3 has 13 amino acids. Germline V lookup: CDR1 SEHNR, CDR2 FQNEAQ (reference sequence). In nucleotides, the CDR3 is TGTGCCAGCAGCCCCGGCCTGCCTGAGGGACTGTTTTTT. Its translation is CASSPGLPEGLFF.

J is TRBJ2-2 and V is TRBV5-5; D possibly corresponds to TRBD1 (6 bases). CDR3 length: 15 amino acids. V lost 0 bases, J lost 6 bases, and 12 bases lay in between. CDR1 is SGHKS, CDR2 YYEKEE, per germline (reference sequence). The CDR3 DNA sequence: TGTGCCAGCAGCTTGGTTGTCAGGGGATCCGGGGAGCTGTTTTTT. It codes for CASSLVVRGSGELFF.

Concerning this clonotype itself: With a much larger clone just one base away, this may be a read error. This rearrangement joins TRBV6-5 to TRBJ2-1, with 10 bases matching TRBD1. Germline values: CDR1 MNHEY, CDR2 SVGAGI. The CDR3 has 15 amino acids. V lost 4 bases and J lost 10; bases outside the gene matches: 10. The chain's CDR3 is CASSFTGTGAYEQFF. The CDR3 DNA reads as TGTGCCAGCAGTTTCACAGGGACAGGGGCCTACGAGCAGTTCTTC.

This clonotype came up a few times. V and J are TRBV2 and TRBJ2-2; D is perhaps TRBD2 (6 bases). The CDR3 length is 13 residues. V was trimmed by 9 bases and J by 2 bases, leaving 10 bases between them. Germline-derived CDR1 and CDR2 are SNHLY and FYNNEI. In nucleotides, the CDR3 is TGTGCCAGGGGACTCGATAACACCGGGGAGCTGTTTTTT. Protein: CARGLDNTGELFF.

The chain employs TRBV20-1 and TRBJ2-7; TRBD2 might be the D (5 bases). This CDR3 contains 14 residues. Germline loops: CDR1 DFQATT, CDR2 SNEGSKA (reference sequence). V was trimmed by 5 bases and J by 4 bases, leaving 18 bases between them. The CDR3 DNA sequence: TGCAGTGCTGTAGACCCGAGAGGGCCTTACGAGCAGTACTTC. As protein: CSAVDPRGPYEQYF.

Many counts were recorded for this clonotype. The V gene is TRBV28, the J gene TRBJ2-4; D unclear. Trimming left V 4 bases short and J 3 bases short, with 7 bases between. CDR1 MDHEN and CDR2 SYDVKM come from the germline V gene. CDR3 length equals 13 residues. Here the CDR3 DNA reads TGTGCCAGCAGTTCCACATTCAAAAACATTCAGTACTTC. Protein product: CASSSTFKNIQYF.

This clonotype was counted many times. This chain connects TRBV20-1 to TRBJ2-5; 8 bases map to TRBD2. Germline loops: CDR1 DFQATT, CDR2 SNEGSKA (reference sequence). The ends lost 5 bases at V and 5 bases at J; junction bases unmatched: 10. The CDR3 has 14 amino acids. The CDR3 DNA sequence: TGCAGTGCTCTAGACAGCGGGAGTCCTGAGACCCAGTACTTC. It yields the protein CSALDSGSPETQYF.

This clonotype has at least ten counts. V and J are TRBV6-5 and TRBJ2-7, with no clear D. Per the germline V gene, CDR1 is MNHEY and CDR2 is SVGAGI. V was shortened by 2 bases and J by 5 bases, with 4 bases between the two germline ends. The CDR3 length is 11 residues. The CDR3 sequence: CASSYRNEQYF. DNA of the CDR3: TGTGCCAGCAGTTACAGAAACGAGCAGTACTTC.

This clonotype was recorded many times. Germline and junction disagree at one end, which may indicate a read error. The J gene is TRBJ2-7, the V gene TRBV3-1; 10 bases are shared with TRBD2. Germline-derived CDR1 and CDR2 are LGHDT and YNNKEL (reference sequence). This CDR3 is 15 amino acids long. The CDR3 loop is CASSPIAGGSSEQYF. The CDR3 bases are TGTGCCAGCAGCCCTATAGCGGGAGGATCCTCCGAGCAGTACTTC.

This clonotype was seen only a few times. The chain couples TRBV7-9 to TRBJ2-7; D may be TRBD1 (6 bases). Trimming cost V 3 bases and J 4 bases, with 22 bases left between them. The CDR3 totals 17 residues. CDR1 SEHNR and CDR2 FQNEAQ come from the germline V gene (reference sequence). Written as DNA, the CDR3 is TGTGCCAGCAGCTTCGAAGGGGTCAGGGGAAGGCCTTACGAGCAGTACTTC. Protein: CASSFEGVRGRPYEQYF. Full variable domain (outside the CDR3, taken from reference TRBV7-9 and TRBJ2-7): DTGVSQNPRHKITKRGQNVTFRCDPISEHNRLYWYRQTLGQGPEFLTYFQNEAQLEKSRLLSDRFSAERPKGSFSTLEIQRTEQGDSAMYLCASSFEGVRGRPYEQYFGPGTRLTVT.

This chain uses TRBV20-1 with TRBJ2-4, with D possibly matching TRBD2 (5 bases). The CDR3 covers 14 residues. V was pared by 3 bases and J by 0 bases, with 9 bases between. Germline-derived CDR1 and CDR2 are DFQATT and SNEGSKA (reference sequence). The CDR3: CSASPGLAKNIQYF. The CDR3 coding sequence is TGCAGTGCTAGTCCCGGACTAGCCAAAAACATTCAGTACTTC.

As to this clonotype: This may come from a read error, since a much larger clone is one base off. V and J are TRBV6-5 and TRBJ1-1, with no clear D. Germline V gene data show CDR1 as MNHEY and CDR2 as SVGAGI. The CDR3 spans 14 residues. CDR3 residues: CASSYRQVATGAFF. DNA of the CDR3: TGTGCCAGCAGTTACCGCCAGGTTGCCACTGGAGCTTTCTTT.

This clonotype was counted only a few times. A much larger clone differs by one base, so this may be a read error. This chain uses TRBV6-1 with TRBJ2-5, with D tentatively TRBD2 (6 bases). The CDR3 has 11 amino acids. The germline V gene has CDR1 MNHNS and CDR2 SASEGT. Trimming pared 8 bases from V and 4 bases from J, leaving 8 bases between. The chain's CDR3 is CASGEAETQYF. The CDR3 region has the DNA TGTGCCAGCGGGGAGGCAGAGACCCAGTACTTC.

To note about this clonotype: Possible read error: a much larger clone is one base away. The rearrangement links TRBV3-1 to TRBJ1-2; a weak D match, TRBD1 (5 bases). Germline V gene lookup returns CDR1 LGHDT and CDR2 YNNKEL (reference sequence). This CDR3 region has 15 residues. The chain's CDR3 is CASGQPSTARYGYTF. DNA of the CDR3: TGTGCCAGCGGCCAACCGTCGACAGCACGCTATGGCTACACCTTC.

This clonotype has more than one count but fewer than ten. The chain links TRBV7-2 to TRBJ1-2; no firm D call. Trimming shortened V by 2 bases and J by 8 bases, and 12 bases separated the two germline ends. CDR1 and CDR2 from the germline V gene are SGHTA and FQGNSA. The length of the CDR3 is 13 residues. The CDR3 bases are TGTGCCAGCAGCTTATCCCCTGAAAGGGGCTACACCTTC. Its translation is CASSLSPERGYTF.

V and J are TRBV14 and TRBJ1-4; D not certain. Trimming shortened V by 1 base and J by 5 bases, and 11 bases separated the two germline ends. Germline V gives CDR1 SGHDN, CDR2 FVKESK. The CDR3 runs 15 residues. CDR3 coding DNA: TGTGCCAGCAGCCAAGTATTGGGGTTAAATGAAAAACTGTTTTTT. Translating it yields CASSQVLGLNEKLFF.

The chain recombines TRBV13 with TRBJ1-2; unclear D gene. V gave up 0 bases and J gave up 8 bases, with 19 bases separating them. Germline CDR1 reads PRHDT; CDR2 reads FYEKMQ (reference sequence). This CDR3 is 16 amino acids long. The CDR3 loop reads CASSLGTEGLVDGYTF. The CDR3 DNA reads TGTGCCAGCAGCTTAGGGACGGAAGGGTTGGTGGACGGCTACACCTTC.

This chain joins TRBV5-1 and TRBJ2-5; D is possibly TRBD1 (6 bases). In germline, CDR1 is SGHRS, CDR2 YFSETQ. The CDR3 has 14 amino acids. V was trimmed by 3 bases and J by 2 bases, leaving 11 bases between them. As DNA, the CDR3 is TGCGCCAGCAGCTCTCTGGACAGTCAAGAGACCCAGTACTTC. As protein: CASSSLDSQETQYF.

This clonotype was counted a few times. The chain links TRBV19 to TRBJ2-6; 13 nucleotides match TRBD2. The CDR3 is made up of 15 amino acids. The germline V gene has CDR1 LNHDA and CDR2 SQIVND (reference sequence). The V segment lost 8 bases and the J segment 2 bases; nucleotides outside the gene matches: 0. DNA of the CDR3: TGTGCCAGTGGACTAGCGGGAGCTGGGGCCAACGTCCTGACTTTC. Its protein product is CASGLAGAGANVLTF.

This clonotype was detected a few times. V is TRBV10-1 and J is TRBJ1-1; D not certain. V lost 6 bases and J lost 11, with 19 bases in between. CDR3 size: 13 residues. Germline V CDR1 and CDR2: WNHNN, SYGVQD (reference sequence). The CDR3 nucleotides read TGCGCCAGCAGCCGGGGAGGTGACCGAGGGGCTTTCTTT. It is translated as CASSRGGDRGAFF.

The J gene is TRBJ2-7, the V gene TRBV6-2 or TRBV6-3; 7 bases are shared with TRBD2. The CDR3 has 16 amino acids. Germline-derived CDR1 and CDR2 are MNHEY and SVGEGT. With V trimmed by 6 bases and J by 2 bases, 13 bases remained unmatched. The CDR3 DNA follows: TGTGCCAGCAGCCGACCGACTAGCCAGACCACCTACGAGCAGTACTTC. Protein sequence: CASSRPTSQTTYEQYF.

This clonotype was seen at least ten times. CDR3 residues: CASSAGGPGSTQYF. CDR3 coding DNA: TGTGCCAGCAGTGCAGGGGGGCCAGGCTCGACCCAGTACTTC. The gene calls are TRBV12-3 or TRBV12-4 and TRBJ2-5; TRBD1 might be the D (7 bases). V gave up 5 bases and J gave up 7 bases, with 17 bases separating them. The CDR3 covers 14 residues.

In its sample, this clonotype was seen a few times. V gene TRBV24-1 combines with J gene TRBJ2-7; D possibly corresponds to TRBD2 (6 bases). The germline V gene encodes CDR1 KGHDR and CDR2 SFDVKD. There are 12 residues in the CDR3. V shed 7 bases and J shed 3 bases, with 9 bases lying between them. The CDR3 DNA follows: TGTGCCACCAGCGGGAGTAACTACGAGCAGTACTTC. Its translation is CATSGSNYEQYF.

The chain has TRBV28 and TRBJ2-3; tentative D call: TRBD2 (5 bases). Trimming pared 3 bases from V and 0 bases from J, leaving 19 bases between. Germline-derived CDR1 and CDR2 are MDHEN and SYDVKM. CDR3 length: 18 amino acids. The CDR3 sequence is CASSFSLDGGTSTDTQYF. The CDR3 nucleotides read TGTGCCAGCAGTTTTTCCTTGGACGGAGGAACCAGCACAGATACGCAGTATTTT.